This TCR beta chain stems from a study of blood T cell repertoires in COVID-19. Study context: The study drew acute and convalescent COVID-19 samples from the United States, Italy and Spain. The analysed material was cDNA or gDNA that came from T cells, B-cell-depleted T cells, or PBMCs.

Methods used by the authors: By means of reference gene primer amplification, nucleated cell counts were estimated. The method was immunoSEQ multiplex PCR; TCRdb's version includes in-frame clones alone and lacks a portion of them. V and J calls and clone size are given by that table; D and trimming were obtained from the DNA. The sample holds fewer than 300,000 clones; roughly 90% are singletons and the top ten take just under 0.8%. V was clipped by 8 bases and J by 3 bases; unmatched bases: 8. This CDR3 has 14 residues. The germline V gene has CDR1 MDHEN and CDR2 SYDVKM. The sample taken for sequencing was peripheral blood. J is TRBJ2-7 and V is TRBV28; 9 bases align to TRBD1. The receptor was isolated from a woman aged 30 to 39 with acute or convalescent COVID-19. As DNA, the CDR3 is TGTGCCAGCTCCCCCGGGACAGGGTTCTACGAGCAGTACTTC. It is translated as CASSPGTGFYEQYF. The whole variable domain, filled in from reference TRBV28 and TRBJ2-7, reads DVKVTQSSRYLVKRTGEKVFLECVQDMDHENMFWYRQDPGLGLRLIYFSYDVKMKEKGDIPEGYSVSREKKERFSLILESASTNQTSMYLCASSPGTGFYEQYFGPGTRLTVT.